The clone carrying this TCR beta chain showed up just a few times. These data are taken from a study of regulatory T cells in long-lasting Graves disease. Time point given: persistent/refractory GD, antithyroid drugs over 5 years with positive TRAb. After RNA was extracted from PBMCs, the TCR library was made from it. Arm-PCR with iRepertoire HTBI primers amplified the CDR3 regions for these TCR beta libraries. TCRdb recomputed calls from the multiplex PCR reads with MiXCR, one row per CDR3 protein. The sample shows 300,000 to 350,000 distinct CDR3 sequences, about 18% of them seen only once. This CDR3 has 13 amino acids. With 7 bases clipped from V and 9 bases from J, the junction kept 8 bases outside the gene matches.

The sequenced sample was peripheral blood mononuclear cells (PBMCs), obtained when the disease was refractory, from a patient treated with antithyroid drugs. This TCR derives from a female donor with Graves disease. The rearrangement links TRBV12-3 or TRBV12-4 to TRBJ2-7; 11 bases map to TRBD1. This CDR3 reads CASTRTGGDGQYF. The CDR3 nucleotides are TGTGCCAGCACCCGGACAGGGGGCGATGGGCAGTACTTC.